These T cell receptor beta chains were read from a single sample in a study of shared clonotypes between healthy human individuals. The protocol was immunoSEQ multiplex PCR, while the TCRdb copy is restricted to in-frame clones and leaves out a portion. The sample includes about 1 million clones, approximately 76% of them seen just once. Sequencing input: memory CD4+ T cells sorted from blood. These receptors were taken from a man between 18 and 35 years old in good health. The conserved cysteine and the conserved F or W are not part of the CDR3 here. Fields, in order: V gene, CDR3 protein.

v_gene: TRBV19; CDR3aa: ASSIAMGRMDEQY
v_gene: TRBV9; CDR3aa: ASSVRNRGVNTEAF
v_gene: TRBV19; CDR3aa: ASSRGGNQPQH
v_gene: TRBV5-1; CDR3aa: ASSLGAREQETQY
v_gene: TRBV9; CDR3aa: ASSPGGPGANVLT
v_gene: TRBV7-2; CDR3aa: ASSASYEQY
v_gene: TRBV19; CDR3aa: ASSIADGGNYGYT
v_gene: TRBV2; CDR3aa: ASRGDRVVTDTQY
v_gene: TRBV14; CDR3aa: ASSQVRETQY
v_gene: TRBV10-3; CDR3aa: AISEPPPSEGTIY
v_gene: TRBV7-9; CDR3aa: ASSLAEGTGRCY
v_gene: TRBV5-1; CDR3aa: ASSSNPGTEAF